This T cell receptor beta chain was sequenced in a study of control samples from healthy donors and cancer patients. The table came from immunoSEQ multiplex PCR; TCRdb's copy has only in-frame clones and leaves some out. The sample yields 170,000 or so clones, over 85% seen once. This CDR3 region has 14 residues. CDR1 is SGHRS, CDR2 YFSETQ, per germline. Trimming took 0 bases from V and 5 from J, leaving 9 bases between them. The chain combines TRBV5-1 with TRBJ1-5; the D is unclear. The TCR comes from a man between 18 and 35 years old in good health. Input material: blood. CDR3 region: CASSLGSGDQPQHF. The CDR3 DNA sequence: TGCGCCAGCAGCTTGGGGTCAGGAGATCAGCCCCAGCATTTT. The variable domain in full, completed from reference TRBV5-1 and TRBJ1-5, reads KAGVTQTPRYLIKTRGQQVTLSCSPISGHRSVSWYQQTPGQGLQFLFEYFSETQRNKGNFPGRFSGRQFSNSRSEMNVSTLELGDSALYLCASSLGSGDQPQHFGDGTRLSIL.